This TCR beta chain was sequenced for a study of human T cells and chemical hapten exposure. Time point defined: patch test 1, 2 weeks after DPC sensitization. Specified treatment: therapeutic diphenylcyclopropenone sensitization with weekly scalp DPC. Total RNA was isolated from unfractionated whole blood. Unique molecular identifiers were attached to individual cDNA molecules during library preparation. TCRdb re-analysed the RACE reads in MiXCR, keeping a single row per CDR3 protein. The sample includes around 120,000 distinct CDR3 sequences, roughly 13% of them seen just once. Sequenced material: whole blood, taken in connection with sensitization to the hapten diphenylcyclopropenone (DPC). This TCR derives from a young man with alopecia areata. Some clones in this sample may be carry-over from other donors' samples.

Here the CDR3 DNA reads TGTGCCAGCGCCACCCTCGCTAGCACAGATACGCAGTATTTT. It encodes CASATLASTDTQYF. The chain recombines TRBV27 with TRBJ2-3; no firm D call. This CDR3 has 14 residues. V was cut by 8 bases and J by 0 bases, with 12 bases left in between. Germline V gene lookup returns CDR1 MNHEY and CDR2 SMNVEV (reference sequence).